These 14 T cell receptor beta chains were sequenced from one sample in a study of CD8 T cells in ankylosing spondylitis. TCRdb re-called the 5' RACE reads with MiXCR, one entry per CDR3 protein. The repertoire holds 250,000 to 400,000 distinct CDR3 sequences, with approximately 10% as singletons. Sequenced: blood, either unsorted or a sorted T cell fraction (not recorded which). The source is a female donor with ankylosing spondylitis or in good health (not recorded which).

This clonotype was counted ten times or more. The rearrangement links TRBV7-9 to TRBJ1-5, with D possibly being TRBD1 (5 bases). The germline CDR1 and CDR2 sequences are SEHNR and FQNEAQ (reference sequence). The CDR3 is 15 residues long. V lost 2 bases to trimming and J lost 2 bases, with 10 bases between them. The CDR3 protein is CASSLSTGGNQPQHF. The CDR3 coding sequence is TGTGCCAGCAGCTTATCTACAGGAGGCAATCAGCCCCAGCATTTT. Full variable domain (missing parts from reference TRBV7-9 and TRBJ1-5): DTGVSQNPRHKITKRGQNVTFRCDPISEHNRLYWYRQTLGQGPEFLTYFQNEAQLEKSRLLSDRFSAERPKGSFSTLEIQRTEQGDSAMYLCASSLSTGGNQPQHFGDGTRLSIL.

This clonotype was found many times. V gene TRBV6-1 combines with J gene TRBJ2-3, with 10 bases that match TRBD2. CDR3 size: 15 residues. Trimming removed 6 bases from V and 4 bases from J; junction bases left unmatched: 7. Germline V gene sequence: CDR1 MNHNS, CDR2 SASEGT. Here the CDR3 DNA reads TGTGCCAGCAGCCGCGGGACTAGCGATGCAGATACGCAGTATTTT. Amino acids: CASSRGTSDADTQYF.

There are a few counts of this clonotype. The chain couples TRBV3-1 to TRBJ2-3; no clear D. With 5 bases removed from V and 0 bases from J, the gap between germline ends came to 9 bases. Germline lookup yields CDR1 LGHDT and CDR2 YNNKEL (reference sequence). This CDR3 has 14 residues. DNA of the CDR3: TGTGCCAGCAGCTTAACACAGAGCACAGATACGCAGTATTTT. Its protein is CASSLTQSTDTQYF.

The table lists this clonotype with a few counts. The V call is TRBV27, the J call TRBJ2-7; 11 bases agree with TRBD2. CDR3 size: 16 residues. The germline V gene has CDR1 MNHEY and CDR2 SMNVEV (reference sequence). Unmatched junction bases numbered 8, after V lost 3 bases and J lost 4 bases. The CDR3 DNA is TGTGCCAGCAGTTTCATAGCGGGAGGGGGCGTTTACGAGCAGTACTTC. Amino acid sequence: CASSFIAGGGVYEQYF.

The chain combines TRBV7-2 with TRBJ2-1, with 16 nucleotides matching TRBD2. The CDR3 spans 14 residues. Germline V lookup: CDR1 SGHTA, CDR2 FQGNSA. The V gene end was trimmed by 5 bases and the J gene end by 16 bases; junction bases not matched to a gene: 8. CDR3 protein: CASSQGLAGGPEFF. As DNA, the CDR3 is TGTGCCAGCAGCCAGGGACTAGCGGGAGGGCCTGAATTCTTC.

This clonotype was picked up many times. The CDR3 is CASRTNTEAFF. DNA of the CDR3: TGTGCCAGCAGGACGAACACTGAAGCTTTCTTT. The chain couples TRBV12-3 or TRBV12-4 to TRBJ1-1; D unresolved. Trimming removed 6 bases from V and 1 base from J, with 3 bases in between. CDR3 length equals 11 residues.

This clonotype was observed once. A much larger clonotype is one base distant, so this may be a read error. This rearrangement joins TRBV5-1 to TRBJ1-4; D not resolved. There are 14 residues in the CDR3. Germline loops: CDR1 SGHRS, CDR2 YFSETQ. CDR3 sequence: CVSSLGLSGEKLFF. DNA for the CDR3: TGCGTCAGCAGCTTGGGCCTTTCCGGGGAAAAACTGTTTTTT.

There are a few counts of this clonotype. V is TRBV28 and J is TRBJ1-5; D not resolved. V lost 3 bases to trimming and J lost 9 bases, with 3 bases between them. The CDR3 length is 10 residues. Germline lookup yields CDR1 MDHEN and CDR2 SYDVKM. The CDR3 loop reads CASSLRPQHF. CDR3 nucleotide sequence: TGTGCCAGCAGTTTGCGGCCCCAGCATTTT.

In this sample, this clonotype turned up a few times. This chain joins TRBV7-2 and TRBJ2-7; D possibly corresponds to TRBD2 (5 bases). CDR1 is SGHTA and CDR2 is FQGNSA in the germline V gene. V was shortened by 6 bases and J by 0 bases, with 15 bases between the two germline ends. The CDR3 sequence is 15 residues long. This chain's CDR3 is CASRSHEGFSYEQYF. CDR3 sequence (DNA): TGTGCCAGCAGGTCGCACGAGGGCTTCTCCTACGAGCAGTACTTC.

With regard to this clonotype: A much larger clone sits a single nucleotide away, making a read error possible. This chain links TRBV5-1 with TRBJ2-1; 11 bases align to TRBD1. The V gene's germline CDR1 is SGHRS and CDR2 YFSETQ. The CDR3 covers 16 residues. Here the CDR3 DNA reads TGCGCCAGCAGCTCCGCCTTTATGGACAGGGGGCATGAGCAGCTCTTC. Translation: CASSSAFMDRGHEQLF.

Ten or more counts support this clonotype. The CDR3 region is CATSRQQGSHEQYF. The CDR3 nucleotides read TGTGCCACCAGCAGACAACAGGGGAGCCACGAGCAGTACTTC. V usage is TRBV15 and J usage is TRBJ2-7, with TRBD1 identical over 7 bases. J was trimmed by 5 bases and V by 2 bases; bases with no gene match: 6. CDR1 is LNHNV, CDR2 YYDKDF, per germline (reference sequence). This CDR3 is built from 14 residues.

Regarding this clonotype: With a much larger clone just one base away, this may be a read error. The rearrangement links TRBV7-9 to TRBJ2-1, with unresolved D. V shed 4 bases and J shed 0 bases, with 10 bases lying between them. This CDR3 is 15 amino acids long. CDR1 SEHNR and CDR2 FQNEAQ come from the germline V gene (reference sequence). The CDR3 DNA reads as TGTGCCAGCAGCTCAGGCGGTTTCTCCTACAATGAGCAGTTCTTC. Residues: CASSSGGFSYNEQFF. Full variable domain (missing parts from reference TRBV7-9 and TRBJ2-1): DTGVSQNPRHKITKRGQNVTFRCDPISEHNRLYWYRQTLGQGPEFLTYFQNEAQLEKSRLLSDRFSAERPKGSFSTLEIQRTEQGDSAMYLCASSSGGFSYNEQFFGPGTRLTVL.

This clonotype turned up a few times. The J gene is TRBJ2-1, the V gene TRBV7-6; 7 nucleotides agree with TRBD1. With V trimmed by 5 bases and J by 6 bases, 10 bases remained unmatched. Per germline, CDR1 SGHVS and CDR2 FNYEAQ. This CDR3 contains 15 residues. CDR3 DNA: TGTGCCAGCAGCCCAAGGGGGCAGGGATCCAATGAGCAGTTCTTC. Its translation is CASSPRGQGSNEQFF.

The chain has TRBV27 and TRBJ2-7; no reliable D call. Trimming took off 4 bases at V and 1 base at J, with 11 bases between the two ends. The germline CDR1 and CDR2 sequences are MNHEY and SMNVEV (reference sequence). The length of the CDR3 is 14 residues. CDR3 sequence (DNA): TGTGCCAGCAGTTCCGTGGGCAGTTCCTACGAGCAGTACTTC. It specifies CASSSVGSSYEQYF.